The 9 T cell receptor beta chains reported below all come from one sample, sequenced in a study of pediatric ulcerative colitis. Profiled with immunoSEQ multiplex PCR; TCRdb holds only in-frame clones, not every one. The repertoire has around 64,000 clones, over 70% of them found once; the top ten carry roughly 5.5%. Input material: blood. The receptors here all came from a boy aged 5 to 17 with moderate ulcerative colitis.

V usage is TRBV5-1 and J usage is TRBJ2-7, with a possible D match to TRBD2 (6 bases). V was trimmed by 3 bases and J by 5 bases, leaving 15 bases between them. The CDR3 is 14 residues long. Germline loops: CDR1 SGHRS, CDR2 YFSETQ. Written as DNA, the CDR3 is TGCGCCAGCAGCTCCTCGGGGGTGAGAGACGAGCAGTACTTC. Protein sequence: CASSSSGVRDEQYF.

The rearrangement joins TRBV30 to TRBJ1-2; 9 bases align to TRBD1. Germline CDR1 GTSNPN, CDR2 SVGIG (reference sequence). CDR3 length: 14 amino acids. V was pared by 0 bases and J by 7 bases, with 6 bases of the junction left unmatched. The CDR3: CAWSVGGTGSGYTF. CDR3 DNA sequence: TGTGCCTGGAGTGTTGGGGGGACAGGGTCTGGCTACACCTTC.

The V and J genes are TRBV5-8 and TRBJ2-7, with 9 bases fitting TRBD1. The CDR3 length is 14 residues. J lost 2 bases, V lost 4 bases, and 4 bases had no gene match. The V gene's germline CDR1 is SGHTS and CDR2 YDEGEE. In nucleotides, the CDR3 is TGTGCCAGCAGCGGAACAGGGGGCCCCTACGAGCAGTACTTC. Translation: CASSGTGGPYEQYF.

The chain is built from TRBV5-1 and TRBJ1-1; D is perhaps TRBD1 (6 bases). Germline V CDR1 and CDR2: SGHRS, YFSETQ. The CDR3 sequence is 14 residues long. Trimming shortened V by 2 bases and J by 2 bases, and 10 bases separated the two germline ends. This chain's CDR3 is CASSFHRVNTEAFF. In nucleotides, the CDR3 is TGCGCCAGCAGCTTCCACAGGGTAAACACTGAAGCTTTCTTT.

The V gene is TRBV6-5, the J gene TRBJ2-7; D gene ambiguous. The germline CDR1 and CDR2 sequences are MNHEY and SVGAGI. This CDR3 comprises 14 residues. Between the trimmed V and J ends, which lost 2 bases and 3 bases, there was a span of 11 bases. The CDR3 sequence: CASSYDDTGYEQYF. CDR3 coding DNA: TGTGCCAGCAGTTACGATGATACCGGCTACGAGCAGTACTTC.

Here the CDR3 DNA reads TGTGCCAGCAGCCAAGAGGAGGGACTAGTGAACAATGAGCAGTTCTTC. Encoded protein: CASSQEEGLVNNEQFF. This sequence joins TRBV4-2 and TRBJ2-1; 8 bases are a match to TRBD2. Germline V gives CDR1 LGHNA, CDR2 YNFKEQ. CDR3 length: 16 residues. The trim removed 0 bases at V and 5 bases at J, leaving 6 bases unmatched.

The gene calls are TRBV4-3 and TRBJ2-1; the D is unclear. The CDR3 totals 14 residues. Trimming removed 0 bases from V and 4 bases from J, with 7 bases in between. Looked up from germline, CDR1 is LGHNA and CDR2 is YSLEER. CDR3 coding DNA: TGCGCCAGCAGCCAAGATGACTTATACAATGAGCAGTTCTTC. Protein: CASSQDDLYNEQFF.

V usage is TRBV4-2 and J usage is TRBJ1-2; 9 bases agree with TRBD1. Unmatched junction bases numbered 9, after V lost 0 bases and J lost 4 bases. The CDR3 loop spans 17 amino acids. The V gene's germline CDR1 is LGHNA and CDR2 YNFKEQ. The CDR3: CASSQDNRGRLVYGYTF. The CDR3 DNA reads as TGTGCCAGCAGCCAAGACAACAGGGGGCGCTTGGTCTATGGCTACACCTTC.

J is TRBJ2-6 and V is TRBV7-2; unclear D gene. With 1 base removed from V and 0 bases from J, the gap between germline ends came to 10 bases. CDR3 size: 17 residues. CDR1 and CDR2 (germline): SGHTA, FQGNSA. The CDR3, as DNA: TGTGCCAGCAGCTTAGTAGGCCAGACCTCTGGGGCCAACGTCCTGACTTTC. Translated, it gives CASSLVGQTSGANVLTF.